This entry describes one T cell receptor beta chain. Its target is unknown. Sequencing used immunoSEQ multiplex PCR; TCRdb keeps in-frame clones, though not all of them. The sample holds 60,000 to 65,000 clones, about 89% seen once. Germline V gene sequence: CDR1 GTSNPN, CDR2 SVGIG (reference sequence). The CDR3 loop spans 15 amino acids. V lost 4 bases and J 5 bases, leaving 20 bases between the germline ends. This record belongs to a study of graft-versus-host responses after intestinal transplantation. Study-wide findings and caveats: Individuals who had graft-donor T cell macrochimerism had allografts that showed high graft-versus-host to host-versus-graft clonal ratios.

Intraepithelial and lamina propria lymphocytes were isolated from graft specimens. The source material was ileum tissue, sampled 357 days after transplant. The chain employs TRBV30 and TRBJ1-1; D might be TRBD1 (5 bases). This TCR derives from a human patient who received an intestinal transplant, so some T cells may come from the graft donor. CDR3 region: CAWTTKAPWGTEAFF. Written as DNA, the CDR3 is TGTGCCTGGACGACGAAGGCCCCCTGGGGGACTGAAGCTTTCTTT.